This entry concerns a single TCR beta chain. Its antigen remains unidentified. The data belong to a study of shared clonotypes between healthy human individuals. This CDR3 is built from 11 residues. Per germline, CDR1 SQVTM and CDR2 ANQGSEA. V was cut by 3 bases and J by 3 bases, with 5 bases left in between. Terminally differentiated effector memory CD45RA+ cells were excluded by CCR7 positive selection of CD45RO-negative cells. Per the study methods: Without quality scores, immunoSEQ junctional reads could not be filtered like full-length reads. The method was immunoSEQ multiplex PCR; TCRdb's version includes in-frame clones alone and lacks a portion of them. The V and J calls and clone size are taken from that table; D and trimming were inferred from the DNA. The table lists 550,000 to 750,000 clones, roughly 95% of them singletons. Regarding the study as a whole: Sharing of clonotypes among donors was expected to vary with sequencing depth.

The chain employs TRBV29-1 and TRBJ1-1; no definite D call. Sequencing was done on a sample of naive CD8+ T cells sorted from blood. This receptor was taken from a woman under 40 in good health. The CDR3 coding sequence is TGCAGCGTTGAGTTATACACTGAAGCTTTCTTT. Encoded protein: CSVELYTEAFF.